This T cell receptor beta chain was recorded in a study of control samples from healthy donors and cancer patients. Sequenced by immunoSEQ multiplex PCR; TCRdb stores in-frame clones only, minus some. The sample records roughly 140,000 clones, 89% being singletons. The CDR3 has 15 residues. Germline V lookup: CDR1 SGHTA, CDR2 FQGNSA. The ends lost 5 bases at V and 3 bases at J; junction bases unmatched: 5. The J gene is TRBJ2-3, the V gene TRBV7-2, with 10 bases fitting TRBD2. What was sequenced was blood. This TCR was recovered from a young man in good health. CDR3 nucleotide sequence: TGTGCCAGCAGCCCCACTAGCGGGACTACAGATACGCAGTATTTT. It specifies CASSPTSGTTDTQYF.